This is a list of T cell receptor beta chains from one sample in a study of blood T cell repertoires in COVID-19. Profiling relied on immunoSEQ multiplex PCR, and the TCRdb table lists in-frame clones only, not all of them. The data show approximately 5,000 clones, with 70% to 85% seen just once and roughly an eighth held by the top ten. Sequenced sample: peripheral blood. All receptors come from a human donor in a cohort sampled during active COVID-19. Each CDR3 is given with its conserved first and last residue. D genes are given only for firm matches. Clone size is not always given. Where it is, it says once, few, many or a class for expanded clones.

J | D | V | size | CDR3 | DNA
TRBJ2-7 | . | TRBV7-2 | . | CASTADYRLEQYF | TGTGCCAGCACCGCGGACTACCGCCTGGAGCAGTACTTC
TRBJ1-4 | . | TRBV24-1 | once | CATSDFRGFGDEKLFF | TGTGCCACCAGTGATTTTCGGGGTTTTGGAGATGAAAAACTGTTTTTT
TRBJ1-3 | . | TRBV19 | . | CASSSQARSGNTIYF | TGTGCCAGTTCTAGCCAGGCCCGCTCTGGAAACACCATATATTTT
TRBJ1-1 | . | TRBV5-1 | . | CASSLSTLKNTEAFF | TGCGCCAGCAGCTTGAGCACACTAAAGAACACTGAAGCTTTCTTT
TRBJ2-1 | TRBD2 | TRBV4-1 | . | CASSQGGIAGRNEQFF | TGCGCCAGCAGCCAAGGGGGAATAGCGGGACGAAATGAGCAGTTCTTC
TRBJ2-3 | TRBD2 | TRBV5-1 | . | CASSLLGTRSTDTQYF | TGCGCCAGCAGCTTGTTGGGGACTAGAAGCACAGATACGCAGTATTTT
TRBJ2-1 | TRBD2 | TRBV6-1 | . | CASSELAGGYNEQFF | TGTGCCAGCAGTGAACTAGCGGGAGGGTACAATGAGCAGTTCTTC
TRBJ2-1 | TRBD2 | TRBV9 | . | CASSAGTSSHEQFF | TGTGCCAGCAGCGCGGGGACTAGCAGTCATGAGCAGTTCTTC
TRBJ2-5 | . | TRBV3-1/TRBV3-2 | . | CASSQGPTQETQYF | TGTGCCAGCAGCCAAGGCCCGACACAAGAGACCCAGTACTTC
TRBJ1-1 | . | TRBV5-4 | . | CASSSQGRPEAFF | TGTGCCAGCAGCTCCCAGGGTCGGCCTGAAGCTTTCTTT
TRBJ2-4 | TRBD1 | TRBV7-9 | . | CASSQGDIQYF | TGTGCCAGCAGCCAGGGGGACATTCAGTACTTC
TRBJ1-1 | . | TRBV2 | . | CASSDIARGRRTEAFF | TGTGCCAGCAGTGACATAGCTAGGGGGAGACGCACTGAAGCTTTCTTT
TRBJ2-3 | . | TRBV5-1 | . | CASSPPPGPDTQYF | TGCGCCAGCAGTCCCCCCCCGGGTCCAGATACGCAGTATTTT
TRBJ2-3 | TRBD2 | TRBV4-2 | . | CASSQEPSRGRGARDTQYF | TGTGCCAGCAGCCAAGAGCCAAGCCGCGGGCGGGGGGCCAGAGATACGCAGTATTTT
TRBJ2-1 | TRBD2 | TRBV5-1 | . | CASSSVRGSNEQFF | TGCGCCAGCAGCTCCGTCCGCGGGAGCAATGAGCAGTTCTTC
TRBJ1-2 | TRBD1 | TRBV5-6 | . | CASSRGTGHNYGYTF | TGTGCCAGCAGCCGAGGGACAGGCCATAACTATGGCTACACCTTC
TRBJ2-2 | . | TRBV27 | . | CASRFDRRDTGELFF | TGTGCCAGCAGATTTGACAGGCGCGACACCGGGGAGCTGTTTTTT
TRBJ1-6 | . | TRBV6-6 | . | CASSFLNSPLHF | TGTGCCAGCAGTTTTCTCAATTCACCCCTCCACTTT
TRBJ2-7 | . | TRBV4-2 | . | CASSQEIGDSSYEQYF | TGTGCCAGCAGCCAAGAAATCGGCGACAGCTCCTACGAGCAGTACTTC
TRBJ2-7 | . | TRBV13 | . | CASSSPGSYNEQYF | TGTGCCAGCAGCTCCCCCGGGTCCTATAACGAGCAGTACTTC
TRBJ2-7 | TRBD1 | TRBV11-1 | . | CASSFGQDRGYEQYF | TGTGCCAGCAGCTTCGGTCAGGACAGGGGCTACGAGCAGTACTTC
TRBJ2-1 | . | TRBV3-1/TRBV3-2 | . | CASSRVTGEQFF | TGTGCCAGCAGCCGGGTGACGGGTGAGCAGTTCTTC
TRBJ2-7 | . | TRBV9 | . | CASSGITGEQYF | TGTGCCAGCAGCGGAATTACGGGCGAGCAGTACTTC
TRBJ2-7 | TRBD1 | TRBV18 | once | CASSPPGQGLRIYEQYF | TGTGCCAGCTCACCTCCGGGACAGGGGTTAAGAATCTACGAGCAGTACTTC
TRBJ2-3 | TRBD2 | TRBV7-2 | . | CASSATSSLVF | TGTGCCAGCAGCGCGACTAGCTCCCTGGTTTTT
TRBJ1-2 | . | TRBV5-1 | few | CASRHGIGQGGYTF | TGCGCCAGCAGGCACGGGATAGGCCAAGGGGGCTACACCTTC
TRBJ2-3 | . | TRBV5-1 | . | CASSLWGERTDTQYF | TGCGCCAGCAGCTTATGGGGAGAGAGAACAGATACGCAGTATTTT
TRBJ2-3 | . | TRBV5-1 | . | CASSRQGLADTQYF | TGCGCCAGCAGCAGGCAGGGTCTTGCAGATACGCAGTATTTT
TRBJ1-2 | . | TRBV3-1/TRBV3-2 | . | CASSQGAFGGYTF | TGTGCCAGCAGCCAAGGAGCTTTCGGGGGCTACACCTTC
TRBJ1-1 | . | TRBV30 | . | CAWTAAAINTEAFF | TGTGCCTGGACTGCTGCGGCTATCAACACTGAAGCTTTCTTT
TRBJ2-1 | TRBD2 | TRBV5-1 | . | CASSLVPTSGGLGQFF | TGCGCCAGCAGCTTGGTACCGACTAGCGGGGGACTTGGGCAGTTCTTC
TRBJ2-3 | . | TRBV11-3 | . | CASSLDPAGTQYF | TGTGCCAGCAGCTTAGATCCAGCGGGCACGCAGTATTTT
TRBJ2-7 | TRBD2 | TRBV4-3 | . | CASSPLAGGSYEQYF | TGCGCCAGCAGCCCGCTAGCGGGAGGTTCCTACGAGCAGTACTTC
TRBJ2-4 | . | TRBV2 | . | CASSDMNIQYF | TGTGCCAGCAGTGATATGAACATTCAGTACTTC
TRBJ2-3 | . | TRBV5-1 | . | CASNARVTDTQYF | TGCGCCAGCAACGCCAGGGTCACAGATACGCAGTATTTT
TRBJ1-5 | . | TRBV2 | once | CASSEASGRNQPQHF | TGTGCCAGCAGTGAAGCCAGTGGGCGCAATCAGCCCCAGCATTTT
TRBJ1-2 | TRBD1 | TRBV3-1/TRBV3-2 | . | CASSQVTGAKANYGYTF | TGTGCCAGCAGCCAAGTAACAGGGGCGAAAGCTAACTATGGCTACACCTTC
TRBJ2-3 | TRBD2 | TRBV5-4 | once | CASSFLAGAPDTQYF | TGTGCCAGCAGCTTTCTAGCGGGAGCCCCAGATACGCAGTATTTT
TRBJ1-5 | . | TRBV27 | . | CASSLSLAGSSNQPQHF | TGTGCCAGCAGTTTATCTCTCGCGGGCAGCAGCAATCAGCCCCAGCATTTT
TRBJ2-6 | TRBD1 | TRBV19 | . | CASSIAGGTGESSGANVLTF | TGTGCCAGTAGTATAGCGGGGGGGACAGGGGAAAGTTCTGGGGCCAACGTCCTGACTTTC
TRBJ2-7 | . | TRBV3-1/TRBV3-2 | . | CASSPGNSYEQYF | TGTGCCAGCAGCCCGGGGAATTCCTACGAGCAGTACTTC
TRBJ1-1 | . | TRBV19 | once | CASGKRALNTEAFF | TGTGCCAGTGGGAAGCGGGCCCTGAACACTGAAGCTTTCTTT
TRBJ2-2 | . | TRBV9 | once | CASSANTGELFF | TGTGCCAGCAGCGCAAATACCGGGGAGCTGTTTTTT
TRBJ1-6 | TRBD1 | TRBV5-4 | . | CASSPQRQGNSPLHF | TGTGCCAGCAGCCCACAACGACAGGGGAACTCACCCCTCCACTTT
TRBJ2-1 | . | TRBV19 | once | CASSIGLISSYNEQFF | TGTGCCAGTAGTATAGGTCTGATCAGCTCCTACAATGAGCAGTTCTTC
TRBJ1-1 | TRBD1 | TRBV28 | . | CASSSPTGAHLGAFF | TGTGCCAGCAGTTCTCCGACAGGGGCTCATTTGGGAGCTTTCTTT